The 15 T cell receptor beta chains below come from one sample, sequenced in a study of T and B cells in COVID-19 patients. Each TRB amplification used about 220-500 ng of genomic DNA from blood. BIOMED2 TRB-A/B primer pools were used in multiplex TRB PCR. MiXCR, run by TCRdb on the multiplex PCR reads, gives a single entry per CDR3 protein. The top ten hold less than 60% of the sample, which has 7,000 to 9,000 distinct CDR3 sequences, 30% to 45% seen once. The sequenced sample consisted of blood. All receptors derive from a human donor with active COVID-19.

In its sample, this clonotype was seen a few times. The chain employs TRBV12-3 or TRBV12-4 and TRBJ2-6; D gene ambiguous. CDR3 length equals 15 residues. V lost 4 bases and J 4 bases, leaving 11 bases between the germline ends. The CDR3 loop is CASSYPPVGANVLTF. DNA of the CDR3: TGTGCCAGCAGTTACCCCCCTGTGGGGGCCAACGTCCTGACTTTC.

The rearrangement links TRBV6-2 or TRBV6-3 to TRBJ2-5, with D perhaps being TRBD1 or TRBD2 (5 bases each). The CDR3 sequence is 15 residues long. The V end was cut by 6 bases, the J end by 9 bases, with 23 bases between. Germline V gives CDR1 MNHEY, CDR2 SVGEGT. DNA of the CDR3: TGTGCCAGCAGCCCCTTGCCGGACACCCGGGGAGCCCAGTACTTC. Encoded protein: CASSPLPDTRGAQYF.

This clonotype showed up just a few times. CDR3 in DNA: TGCGCCAGCAGCCAAGATCGGGGAGGAGGGGGGGGAATGAACACCGGGGAGCTGTTTTTT. Protein product: CASSQDRGGGGGMNTGELFF. This chain connects TRBV4-3 to TRBJ2-2; tentatively, D is TRBD2 (7 bases). Trimming took off 0 bases at V and 1 base at J, with 21 bases between the two ends. The CDR3 has 20 amino acids. The germline gives CDR1 LGHNA, CDR2 YSLEER.

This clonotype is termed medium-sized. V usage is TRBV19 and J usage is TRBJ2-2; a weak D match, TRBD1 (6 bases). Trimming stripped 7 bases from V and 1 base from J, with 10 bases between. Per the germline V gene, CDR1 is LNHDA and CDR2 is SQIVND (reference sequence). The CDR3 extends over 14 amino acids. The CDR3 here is CASKPGQNTGELFF. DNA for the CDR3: TGTGCCAGTAAACCGGGACAGAACACCGGGGAGCTGTTTTTT.

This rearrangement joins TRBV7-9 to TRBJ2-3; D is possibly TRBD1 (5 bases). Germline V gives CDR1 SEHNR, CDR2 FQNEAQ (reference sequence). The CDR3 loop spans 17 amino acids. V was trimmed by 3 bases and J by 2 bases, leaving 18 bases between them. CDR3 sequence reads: CASSFGPADRDTDTQYF. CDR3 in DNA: TGTGCCAGCAGCTTCGGTCCGGCCGACAGAGACACAGATACGCAGTATTTT.

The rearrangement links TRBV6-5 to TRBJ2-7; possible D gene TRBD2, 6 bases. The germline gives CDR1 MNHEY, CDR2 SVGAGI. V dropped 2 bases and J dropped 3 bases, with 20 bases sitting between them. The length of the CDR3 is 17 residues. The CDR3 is CASSYPLGGLDRYEQYF. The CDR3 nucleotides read TGTGCCAGCAGTTACCCTTTGGGAGGTCTAGACCGCTACGAGCAGTACTTC.

The CDR3 DNA sequence: TGTGCCAGCAGCCCAACGGGGGAAGGGGACTATGGCTACACCTTC. It encodes CASSPTGEGDYGYTF. The chain recombines TRBV13 with TRBJ1-2; the D gene is possibly TRBD1 (5 bases). This CDR3 is built from 15 residues. V lost 5 bases to trimming and J lost 3 bases, with 16 bases between them. CDR1 is PRHDT and CDR2 is FYEKMQ in the germline V gene (reference sequence). The full variable domain, rest sourced from reference TRBV13 and TRBJ1-2, is AAGVIQSPRHLIKEKRETATLKCYPIPRHDTVYWYQQGPGQDPQFLISFYEKMQSDKGSIPDRFSAQQFSDYHSELNMSSLELGDSALYFCASSPTGEGDYGYTFGSGTRLTVV.

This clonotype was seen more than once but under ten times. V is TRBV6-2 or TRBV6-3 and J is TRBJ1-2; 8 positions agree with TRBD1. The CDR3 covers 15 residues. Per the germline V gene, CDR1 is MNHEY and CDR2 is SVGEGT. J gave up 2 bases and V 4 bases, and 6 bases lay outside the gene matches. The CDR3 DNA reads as TGTGCCAGCAGTTTTGGACAGGGCCCCAACTATGGCTACACCTTC. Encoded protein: CASSFGQGPNYGYTF.

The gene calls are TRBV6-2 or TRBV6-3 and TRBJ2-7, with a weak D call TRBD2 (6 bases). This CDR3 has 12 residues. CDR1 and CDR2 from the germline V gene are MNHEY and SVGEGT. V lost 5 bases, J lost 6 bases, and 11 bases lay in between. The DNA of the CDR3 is TGTGCCAGCAGTGATTGGGGAGGCGAGCAGTACTTC. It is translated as CASSDWGGEQYF.

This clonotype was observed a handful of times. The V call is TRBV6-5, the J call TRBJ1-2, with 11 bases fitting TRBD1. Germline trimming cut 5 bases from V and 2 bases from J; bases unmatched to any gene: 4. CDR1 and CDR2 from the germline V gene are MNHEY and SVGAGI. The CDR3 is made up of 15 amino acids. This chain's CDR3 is CASSAGQGANYGYTF. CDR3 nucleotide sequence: TGTGCCAGCAGTGCCGGACAGGGGGCGAACTATGGCTACACCTTC.

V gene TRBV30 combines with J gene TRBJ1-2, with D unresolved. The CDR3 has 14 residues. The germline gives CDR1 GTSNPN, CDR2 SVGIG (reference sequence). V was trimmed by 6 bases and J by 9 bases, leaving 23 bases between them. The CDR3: CACASAEPSGRYTF. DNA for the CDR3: TGTGCCTGTGCCTCCGCCGAGCCCTCAGGACGCTACACCTTC.

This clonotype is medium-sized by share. CDR3 sequence reads: CASSGSVYNEQFF. The CDR3 DNA reads TGTGCCAGTAGTGGGTCCGTATACAATGAGCAGTTCTTC. The chain recombines TRBV19 with TRBJ2-1, with D uncertain. This CDR3 region has 13 residues. Germline-derived CDR1 and CDR2 are LNHDA and SQIVND (reference sequence). The germline V and J ends were trimmed by 5 bases and 4 bases, with 9 bases remaining between them.

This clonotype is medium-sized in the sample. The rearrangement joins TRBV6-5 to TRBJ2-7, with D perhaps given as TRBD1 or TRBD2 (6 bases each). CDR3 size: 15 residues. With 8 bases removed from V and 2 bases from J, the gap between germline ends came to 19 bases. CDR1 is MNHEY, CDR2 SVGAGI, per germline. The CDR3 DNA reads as TGTGCCAGCCGGGGAGGCGGGGACAAACCCTACGAGCAGTACTTC. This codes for CASRGGGDKPYEQYF.

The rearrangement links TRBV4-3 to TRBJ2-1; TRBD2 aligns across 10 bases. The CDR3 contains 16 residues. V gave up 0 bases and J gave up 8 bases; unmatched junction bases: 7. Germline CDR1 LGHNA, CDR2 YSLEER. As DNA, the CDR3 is TGCGCCAGCAGCCAAGAAGGAGGACTAGCGGTCCATGAGCAGTTCTTC. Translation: CASSQEGGLAVHEQFF.

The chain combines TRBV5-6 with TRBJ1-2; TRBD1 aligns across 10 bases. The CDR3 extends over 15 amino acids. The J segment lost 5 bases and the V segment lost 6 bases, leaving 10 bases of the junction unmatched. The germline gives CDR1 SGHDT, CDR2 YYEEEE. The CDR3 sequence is CASTDPGQGIYGYTF. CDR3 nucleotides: TGTGCCAGCACCGATCCGGGACAGGGGATTTATGGCTACACCTTC.